The 10 T cell receptor beta chains given below trace back to one sample, sequenced in a study of memory CD4+ T cells and cytomegalovirus serostatus. Produced via immunoSEQ multiplex PCR; TCRdb's table is partial and in-frame only. In the table there are about 82,000 clones, around 80% of which are singletons. Single viable CD3+CD4+CD8-CD45RO+ cells were sorted as the memory CD4+ T cells. What was sequenced was memory CD4+ T cells from blood. Receptors were obtained from an adult in good health and CMV-seronegative.

The chain employs TRBV29-1 and TRBJ1-2; D call uncertain. The germline V and J ends were trimmed by 7 bases and 5 bases, with 17 bases remaining between them. Germline assignment: CDR1 SQVTM and CDR2 ANQGSEA. This CDR3 is built from 13 residues. This CDR3 is CSAREGEDYGYTF. The CDR3, as DNA: TGCAGCGCCCGGGAGGGAGAGGATTATGGCTACACCTTC.

J is TRBJ1-2 and V is TRBV6-5, with 10 bases lining up with TRBD1. Unmatched junction bases numbered 5, after V lost 5 bases and J lost 5 bases. In germline, CDR1 is MNHEY, CDR2 SVGAGI. The CDR3 extends over 14 amino acids. In DNA, the CDR3 is TGTGCCAGCAGTCAGAGACAGGGGGCGTATGGCTACACCTTC. Translated, it gives CASSQRQGAYGYTF.

The rearrangement uses TRBV9 and TRBJ1-3; 8 bases are a match to TRBD1. The germline gives CDR1 SGDLS, CDR2 YYNGEE. The V segment lost 4 bases and the J segment 1 base; nucleotides outside the gene matches: 10. The CDR3 is made up of 17 amino acids. The CDR3 sequence is CASSLRQGPLSGNTIYF. As DNA, the CDR3 is TGTGCCAGCAGCCTCCGACAGGGGCCTCTTTCTGGAAACACCATATATTTT.

There are a few counts of this clone. This sequence joins TRBV19 and TRBJ1-1; D remains ambiguous. Trimming pared 10 bases from V and 0 bases from J, leaving 9 bases between. Germline loops: CDR1 LNHDA, CDR2 SQIVND (reference sequence). The CDR3 is 12 residues long. The CDR3 loop is CANNPLNTEAFF. The CDR3 nucleotides are TGTGCCAATAACCCGTTGAACACTGAAGCTTTCTTT.

The genes are TRBV5-6 and TRBJ2-3; 9 bases match TRBD2. The CDR3 extends over 16 amino acids. CDR1 and CDR2 from the germline V gene are SGHDT and YYEEEE. J gave up 1 base and V 4 bases, and 7 bases lay outside the gene matches. The CDR3 here is CASSPSSGVRTDTQYF. CDR3 nucleotides: TGTGCCAGCAGCCCCTCTAGCGGGGTGCGCACAGATACGCAGTATTTT.

V gene TRBV2 combines with J gene TRBJ2-4; maybe TRBD2 (6 bases). CDR3 length: 15 amino acids. The V end was cut by 5 bases, the J end by 13 bases, with 24 bases between. In germline, CDR1 is SNHLY, CDR2 FYNNEI. The CDR3 loop reads CASSSPPGPAGPQYF. As DNA, the CDR3 is TGTGCCAGCAGTTCTCCACCGGGGCCCGCGGGGCCACAGTACTTC.

The CDR3 region has the DNA TGCGCCAGCAGCGCCCAAGGACAGGGATACGAGCAGTACTTC. Amino acid sequence: CASSAQGQGYEQYF. This sequence joins TRBV5-1 and TRBJ2-7, with 8 nucleotides matching TRBD1. The CDR3 totals 14 residues. CDR1 and CDR2 (germline): SGHRS, YFSETQ. V lost 4 bases, J lost 4 bases, and 7 bases stayed unmatched. Complete variable domain (other parts from reference TRBV5-1 and TRBJ2-7): KAGVTQTPRYLIKTRGQQVTLSCSPISGHRSVSWYQQTPGQGLQFLFEYFSETQRNKGNFPGRFSGRQFSNSRSEMNVSTLELGDSALYLCASSAQGQGYEQYFGPGTRLTVT.

This clone was recorded a few times. The chain recombines TRBV28 with TRBJ2-7; 8 nucleotides line up with TRBD1. Germline loops: CDR1 MDHEN, CDR2 SYDVKM. There are 16 residues in the CDR3. The V gene end was trimmed by 1 base and the J gene end by 2 bases; junction bases not matched to a gene: 7. CDR3 region: CASSLFSGTGPYEQYF. DNA for the CDR3: TGTGCCAGCAGTTTATTTTCCGGGACAGGACCCTACGAGCAGTACTTC.

V usage is TRBV11-2 and J usage is TRBJ2-5, with unresolved D. The CDR3 is made up of 17 amino acids. Germline V gene data show CDR1 as SGHAT and CDR2 as FQNNGV. Trimming pared 0 bases from V and 3 bases from J, leaving 17 bases between. This CDR3 reads CASSLDRSYNRKETQYF. CDR3 DNA: TGTGCCAGCAGCTTAGATCGATCATACAATCGAAAAGAGACCCAGTACTTC. The whole variable domain, filled in from reference TRBV11-2 and TRBJ2-5, reads EAGVAQSPRYKIIEKRQSVAFWCNPISGHATLYWYQQILGQGPKLLIQFQNNGVVDDSQLPKDRFSAERLKGVDSTLKIQPAKLEDSAVYLCASSLDRSYNRKETQYFGPGTRLLVL.

This clone showed up just once. V is TRBV6-5 and J is TRBJ1-1; D call uncertain. The germline gives CDR1 MNHEY, CDR2 SVGAGI. The germline V and J ends were trimmed by 0 bases and 7 bases, with 12 bases remaining between them. The CDR3 loop spans 14 amino acids. DNA of the CDR3: TGTGCCAGCAGTTACTCGGTCCTTGACATTGAAGCTTTCTTT. This encodes CASSYSVLDIEAFF.